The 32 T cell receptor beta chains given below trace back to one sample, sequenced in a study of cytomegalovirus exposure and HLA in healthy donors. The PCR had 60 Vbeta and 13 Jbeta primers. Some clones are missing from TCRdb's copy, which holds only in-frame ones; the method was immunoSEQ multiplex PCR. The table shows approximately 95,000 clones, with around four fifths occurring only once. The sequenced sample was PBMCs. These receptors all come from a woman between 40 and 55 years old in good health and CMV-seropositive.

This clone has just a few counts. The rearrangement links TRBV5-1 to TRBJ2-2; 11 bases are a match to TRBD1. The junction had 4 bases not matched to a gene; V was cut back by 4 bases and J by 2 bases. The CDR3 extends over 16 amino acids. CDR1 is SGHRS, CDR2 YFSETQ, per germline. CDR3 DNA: TGCGCCAGCAGCAGGACAGGGGGCGCCAACACCGGGGAGCTGTTTTTT. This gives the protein CASSRTGGANTGELFF.

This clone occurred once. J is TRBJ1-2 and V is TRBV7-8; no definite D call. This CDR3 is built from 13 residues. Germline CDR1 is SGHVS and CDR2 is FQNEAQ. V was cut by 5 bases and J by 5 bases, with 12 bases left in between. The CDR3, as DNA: TGTGCCAGCAGCCCAATGGAGGGATATGGCTACACCTTC. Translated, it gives CASSPMEGYGYTF.

In DNA, the CDR3 is TGTGCCAGCAGTGGATGGGACAGGGGATATAATTCACCCCTCCACTTT. This translates into CASSGWDRGYNSPLHF. The rearrangement links TRBV6-1 to TRBJ1-6, with 10 bases lining up with TRBD1. The germline V gene encodes CDR1 MNHNS and CDR2 SASEGT. V dropped 4 bases and J dropped 4; count of bases not matched to a gene: 4. This CDR3 contains 16 residues.

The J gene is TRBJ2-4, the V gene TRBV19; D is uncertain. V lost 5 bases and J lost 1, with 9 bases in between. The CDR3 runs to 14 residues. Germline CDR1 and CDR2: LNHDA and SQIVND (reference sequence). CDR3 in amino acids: CASSLGAAKNIQYF. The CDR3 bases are TGTGCCAGTAGTTTGGGCGCTGCCAAAAACATTCAGTACTTC.

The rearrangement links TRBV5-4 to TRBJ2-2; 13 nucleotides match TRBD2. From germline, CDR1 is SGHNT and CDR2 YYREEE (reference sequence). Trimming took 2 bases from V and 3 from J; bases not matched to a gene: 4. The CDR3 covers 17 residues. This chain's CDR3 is CASSLGGLAGDTGELFF. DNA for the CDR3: TGTGCCAGCAGCTTAGGTGGACTAGCGGGAGACACCGGGGAGCTGTTTTTT.

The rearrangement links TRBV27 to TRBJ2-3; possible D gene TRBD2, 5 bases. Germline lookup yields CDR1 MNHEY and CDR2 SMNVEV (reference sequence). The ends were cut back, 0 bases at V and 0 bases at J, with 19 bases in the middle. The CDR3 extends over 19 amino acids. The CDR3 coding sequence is TGTGCCAGCAGTTTATCAGCGGAGGATGTGGGCAGGAGCACAGATACGCAGTATTTT. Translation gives CASSLSAEDVGRSTDTQYF.

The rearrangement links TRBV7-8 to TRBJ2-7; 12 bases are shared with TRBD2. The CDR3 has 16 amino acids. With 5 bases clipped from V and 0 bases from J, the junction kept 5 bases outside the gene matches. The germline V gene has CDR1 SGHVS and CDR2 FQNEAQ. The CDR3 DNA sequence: TGTGCCAGCAGCCTCGGACTAGCGGGGAACTCCTACGAGCAGTACTTC. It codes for CASSLGLAGNSYEQYF.

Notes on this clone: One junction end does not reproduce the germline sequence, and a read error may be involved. This chain's CDR3 is CASSKAGGTDTQYF. The CDR3 region has the DNA TGTGCCAGCAGTAAAGCGGGAGGCACAGATACGCAGTATTTT. V and J are TRBV6-1 and TRBJ2-3, with TRBD2 matching 8 bases. Germline CDR1 MNHNS, CDR2 SASEGT. The CDR3 covers 14 residues.

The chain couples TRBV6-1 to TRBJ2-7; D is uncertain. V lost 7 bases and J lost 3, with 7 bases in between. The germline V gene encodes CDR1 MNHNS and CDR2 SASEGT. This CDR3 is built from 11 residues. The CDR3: CASTNYYEQYF. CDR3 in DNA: TGTGCCAGCACTAACTACTACGAGCAGTACTTC.

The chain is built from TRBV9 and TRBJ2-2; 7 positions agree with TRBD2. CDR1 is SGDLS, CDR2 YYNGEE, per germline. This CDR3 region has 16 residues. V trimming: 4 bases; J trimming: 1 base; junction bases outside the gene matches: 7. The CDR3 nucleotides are TGTGCCAGCAGCTTCGCCGGGGGGATGAACACCGGGGAGCTGTTTTTT. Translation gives CASSFAGGMNTGELFF.

The CDR3: CASSLVPGRLVQGAMGNEQFF. The CDR3 DNA is TGTGCCAGCAGTTTAGTCCCCGGACGTTTGGTACAGGGGGCAATGGGCAATGAGCAGTTCTTC. V usage is TRBV28 and J usage is TRBJ2-1, with 9 bases that match TRBD1. With 2 bases clipped from V and 6 bases from J, the junction kept 23 bases outside the gene matches. The CDR3 runs to 21 residues. Per germline, CDR1 MDHEN and CDR2 SYDVKM.

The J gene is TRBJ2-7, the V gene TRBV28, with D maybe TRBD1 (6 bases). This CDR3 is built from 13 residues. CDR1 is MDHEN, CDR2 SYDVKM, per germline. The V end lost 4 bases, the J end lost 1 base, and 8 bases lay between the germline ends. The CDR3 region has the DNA TGTGCCAGCAGTTCCGGACAGTCCTACGAGCAGTACTTC. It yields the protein CASSSGQSYEQYF.

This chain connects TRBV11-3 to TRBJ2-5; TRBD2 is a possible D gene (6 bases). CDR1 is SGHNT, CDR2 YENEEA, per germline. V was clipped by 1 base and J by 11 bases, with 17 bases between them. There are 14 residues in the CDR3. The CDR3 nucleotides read TGTGCCAGCAGCTTAGTACAGAACCTACGGGAGCAGTACTTC. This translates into CASSLVQNLREQYF.

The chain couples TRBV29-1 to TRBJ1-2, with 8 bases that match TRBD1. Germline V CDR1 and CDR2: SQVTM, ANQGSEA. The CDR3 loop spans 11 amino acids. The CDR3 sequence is CGGGQDYGYTF. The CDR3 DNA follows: TGCGGGGGGGGACAGGACTATGGCTACACCTTC.

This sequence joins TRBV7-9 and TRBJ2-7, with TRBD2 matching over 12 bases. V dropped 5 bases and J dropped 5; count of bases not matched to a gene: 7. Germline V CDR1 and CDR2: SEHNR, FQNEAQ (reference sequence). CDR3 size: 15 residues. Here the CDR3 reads CASSRTSGISNEQYF. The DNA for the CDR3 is TGTGCCAGCAGCCGGACTAGCGGGATTTCCAACGAGCAGTACTTC.

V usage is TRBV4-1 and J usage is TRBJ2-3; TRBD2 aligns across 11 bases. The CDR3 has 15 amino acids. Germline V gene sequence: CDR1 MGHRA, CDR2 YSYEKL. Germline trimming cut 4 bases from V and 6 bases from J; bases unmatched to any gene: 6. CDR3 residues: CASSRLAGGADTQYF. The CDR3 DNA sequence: TGCGCCAGCAGCCGGTTAGCGGGAGGGGCGGATACGCAGTATTTT.

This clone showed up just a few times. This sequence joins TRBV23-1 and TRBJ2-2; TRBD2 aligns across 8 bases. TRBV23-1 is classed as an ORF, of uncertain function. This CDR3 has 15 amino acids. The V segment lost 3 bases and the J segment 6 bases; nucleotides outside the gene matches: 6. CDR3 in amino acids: CASSQRTSSAGELFF. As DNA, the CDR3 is TGCGCCAGCAGTCAGAGGACTAGCAGCGCCGGGGAGCTGTTTTTT.

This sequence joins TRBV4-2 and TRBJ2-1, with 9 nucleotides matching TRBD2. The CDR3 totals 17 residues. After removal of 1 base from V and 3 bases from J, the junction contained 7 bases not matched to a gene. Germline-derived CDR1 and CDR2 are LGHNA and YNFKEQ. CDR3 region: CASSQGFASGNYNEQFF. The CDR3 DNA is TGTGCCAGCAGCCAAGGATTCGCTAGCGGGAACTACAATGAGCAGTTCTTC.

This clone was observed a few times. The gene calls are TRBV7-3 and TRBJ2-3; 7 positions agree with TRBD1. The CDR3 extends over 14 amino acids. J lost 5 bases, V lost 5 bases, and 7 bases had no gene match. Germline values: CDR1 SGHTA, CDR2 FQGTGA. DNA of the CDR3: TGTGCCAGCAGCCAGGGGGTAGGGTTAGATACGCAGTATTTT. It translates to CASSQGVGLDTQYF.

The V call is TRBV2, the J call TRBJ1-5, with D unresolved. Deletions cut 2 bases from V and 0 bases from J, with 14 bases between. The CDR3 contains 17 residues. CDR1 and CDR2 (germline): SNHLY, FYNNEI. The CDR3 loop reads CASSEKTGLYSNQPQHF. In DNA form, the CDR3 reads TGTGCCAGCAGTGAAAAGACGGGTCTCTATAGCAATCAGCCCCAGCATTTT.

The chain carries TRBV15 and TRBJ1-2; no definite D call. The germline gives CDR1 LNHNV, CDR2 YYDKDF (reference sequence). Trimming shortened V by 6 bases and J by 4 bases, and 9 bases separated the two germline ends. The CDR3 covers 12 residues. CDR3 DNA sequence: TGTGCCACCAGTGGCGGCATCTATGGCTACACCTTC. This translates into CATSGGIYGYTF.

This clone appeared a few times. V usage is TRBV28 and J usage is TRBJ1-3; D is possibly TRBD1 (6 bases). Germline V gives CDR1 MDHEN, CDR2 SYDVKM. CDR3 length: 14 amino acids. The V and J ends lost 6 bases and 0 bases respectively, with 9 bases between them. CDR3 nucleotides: TGTGCCAGCAGGCCCAGGGGCTCTGGAAACACCATATATTTT. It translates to CASRPRGSGNTIYF. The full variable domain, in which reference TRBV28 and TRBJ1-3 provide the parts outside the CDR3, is DVKVTQSSRYLVKRTGEKVFLECVQDMDHENMFWYRQDPGLGLRLIYFSYDVKMKEKGDIPEGYSVSREKKERFSLILESASTNQTSMYLCASRPRGSGNTIYFGEGSWLTVV.

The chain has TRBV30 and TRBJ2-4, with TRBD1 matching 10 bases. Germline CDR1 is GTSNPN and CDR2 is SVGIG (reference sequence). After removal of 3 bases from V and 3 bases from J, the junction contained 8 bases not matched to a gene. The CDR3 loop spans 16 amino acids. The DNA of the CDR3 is TGTGCCTGGAGCGAAGACAGGGGGCTCGACAAAAACATTCAGTACTTC. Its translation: CAWSEDRGLDKNIQYF.

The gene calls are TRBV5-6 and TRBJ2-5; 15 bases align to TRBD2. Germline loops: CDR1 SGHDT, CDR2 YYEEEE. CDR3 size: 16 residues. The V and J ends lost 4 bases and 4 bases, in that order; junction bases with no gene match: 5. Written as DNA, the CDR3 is TGTGCCAGCAGCCTAGGACTAGCGGGAGGGGGAGAGACCCAGTACTTC. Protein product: CASSLGLAGGGETQYF.

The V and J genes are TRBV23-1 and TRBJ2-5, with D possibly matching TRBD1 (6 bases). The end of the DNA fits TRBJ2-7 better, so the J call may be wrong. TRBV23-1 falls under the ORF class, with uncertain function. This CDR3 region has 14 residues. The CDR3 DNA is TGCGCCAGCAGTCTAGGGACATACTCCTACGAGCAGTACTTC. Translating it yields CASSLGTYSYEQYF.

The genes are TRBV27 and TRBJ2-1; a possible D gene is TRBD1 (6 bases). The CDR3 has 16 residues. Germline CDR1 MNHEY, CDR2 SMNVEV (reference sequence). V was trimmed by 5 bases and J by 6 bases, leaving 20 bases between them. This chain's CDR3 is CASSASKGVDANEQFF. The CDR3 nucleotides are TGTGCCAGCAGTGCATCAAAGGGGGTAGATGCCAATGAGCAGTTCTTC.

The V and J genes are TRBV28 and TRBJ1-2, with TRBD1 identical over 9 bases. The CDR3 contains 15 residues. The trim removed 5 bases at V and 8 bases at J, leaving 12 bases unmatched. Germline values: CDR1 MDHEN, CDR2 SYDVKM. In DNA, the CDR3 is TGTGCCAGCAGTGCACCCGGGACAGGGTCTAGAGGCTACACCTTC. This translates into CASSAPGTGSRGYTF.

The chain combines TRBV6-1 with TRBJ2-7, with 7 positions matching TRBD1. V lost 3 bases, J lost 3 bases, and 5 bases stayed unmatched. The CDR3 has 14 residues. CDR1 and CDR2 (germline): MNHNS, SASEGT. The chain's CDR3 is CASSETGPFYEQYF. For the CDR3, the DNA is TGTGCCAGCAGTGAGACAGGGCCCTTCTACGAGCAGTACTTC.

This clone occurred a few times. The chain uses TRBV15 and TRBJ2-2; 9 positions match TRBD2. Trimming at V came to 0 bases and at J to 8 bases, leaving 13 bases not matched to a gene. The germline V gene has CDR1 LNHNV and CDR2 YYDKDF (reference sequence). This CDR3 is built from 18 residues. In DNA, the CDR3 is TGTGCCACCAGCAGAGATCTCTCGTCGGTAGCGGGAGTGGGGGAGCTGTTTTTT. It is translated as CATSRDLSSVAGVGELFF.

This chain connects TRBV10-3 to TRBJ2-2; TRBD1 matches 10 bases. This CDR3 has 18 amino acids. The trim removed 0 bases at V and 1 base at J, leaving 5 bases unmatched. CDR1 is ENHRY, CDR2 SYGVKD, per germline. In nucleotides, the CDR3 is TGTGCCATCAGTGAGTCCATGGGACAGGGGCGGAACACCGGGGAGCTGTTTTTT. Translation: CAISESMGQGRNTGELFF.

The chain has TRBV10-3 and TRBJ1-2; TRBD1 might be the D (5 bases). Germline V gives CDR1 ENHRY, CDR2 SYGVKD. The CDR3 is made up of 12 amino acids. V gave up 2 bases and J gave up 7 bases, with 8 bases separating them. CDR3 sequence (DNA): TGTGCCATCAGTGAGGGACATTCTGGCTACACCTTC. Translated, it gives CAISEGHSGYTF.

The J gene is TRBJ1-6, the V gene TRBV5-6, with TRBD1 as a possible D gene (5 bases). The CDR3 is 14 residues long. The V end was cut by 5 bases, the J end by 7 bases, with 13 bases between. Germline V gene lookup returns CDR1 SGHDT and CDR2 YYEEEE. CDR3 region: CASSAGSLNSPLHF. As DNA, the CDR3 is TGTGCCAGCAGTGCAGGGTCCCTGAATTCACCCCTCCACTTT. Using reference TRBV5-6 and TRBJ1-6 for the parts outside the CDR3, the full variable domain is DAGVTQSPTHLIKTRGQQVTLRCSPKSGHDTVSWYQQALGQGPQFIFQYYEEEERQRGNFPDRFSGHQFPNYSSELNVNALLLGDSALYLCASSAGSLNSPLHFGNGTRLTVT.